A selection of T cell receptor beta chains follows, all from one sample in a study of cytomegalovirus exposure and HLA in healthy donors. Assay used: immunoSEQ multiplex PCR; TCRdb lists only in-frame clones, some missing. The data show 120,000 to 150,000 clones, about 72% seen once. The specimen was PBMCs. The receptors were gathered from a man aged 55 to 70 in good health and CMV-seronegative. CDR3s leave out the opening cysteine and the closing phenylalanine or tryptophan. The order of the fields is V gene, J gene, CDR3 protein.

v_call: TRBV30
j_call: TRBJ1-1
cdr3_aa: AFRQPNTEAF

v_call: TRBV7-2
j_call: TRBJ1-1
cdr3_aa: ASSAPTAGTEAF

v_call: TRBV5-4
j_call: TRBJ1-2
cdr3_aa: AVRDRGGYGYT

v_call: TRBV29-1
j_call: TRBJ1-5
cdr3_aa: SVQGTGGRYSNQPQH

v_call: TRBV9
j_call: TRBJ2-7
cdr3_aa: ASSVGLDRGEGGYEQY

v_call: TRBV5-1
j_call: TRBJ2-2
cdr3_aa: ASSSGDYNTGELF

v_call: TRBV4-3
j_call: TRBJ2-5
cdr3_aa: ASSQTLWETQY

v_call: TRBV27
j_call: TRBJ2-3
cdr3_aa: ASSSGGGFTSTDTQY

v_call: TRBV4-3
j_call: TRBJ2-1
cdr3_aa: ASSQDLNNEQF

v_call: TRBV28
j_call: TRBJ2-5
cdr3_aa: ASNPGGGETQY

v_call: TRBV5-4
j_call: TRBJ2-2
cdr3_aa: ASSLEASWNTGELL

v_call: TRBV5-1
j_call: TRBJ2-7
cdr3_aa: ASSARQGNYEQY

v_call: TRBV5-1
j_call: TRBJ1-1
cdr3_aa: ASSALQGLNTEAF

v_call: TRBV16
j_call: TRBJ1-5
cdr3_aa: ASSPRPKLNNQPQH

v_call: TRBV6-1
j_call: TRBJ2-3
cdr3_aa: ASSEAPGAPDTQY

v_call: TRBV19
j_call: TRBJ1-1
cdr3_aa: ASSTVTGNPEAF

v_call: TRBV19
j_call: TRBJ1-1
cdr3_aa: ASSHGGIAF

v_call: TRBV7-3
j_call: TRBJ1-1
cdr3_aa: ASSLTRGTEAF

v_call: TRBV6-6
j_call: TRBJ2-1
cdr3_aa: ASQTSGGGEQF

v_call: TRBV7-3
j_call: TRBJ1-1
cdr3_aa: ASSLGGPTEAF

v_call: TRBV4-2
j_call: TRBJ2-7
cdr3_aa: ASSPARDFNSYEQY

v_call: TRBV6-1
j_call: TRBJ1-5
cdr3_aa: ASAPGGNQPQH

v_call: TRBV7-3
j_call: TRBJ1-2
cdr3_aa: ASSLGGDMAYT

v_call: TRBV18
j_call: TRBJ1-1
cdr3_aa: ASSPLGTGGTEAF

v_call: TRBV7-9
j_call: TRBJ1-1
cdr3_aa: AIRDRGLRAF

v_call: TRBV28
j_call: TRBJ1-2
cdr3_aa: ASSLGASGRSGGYT

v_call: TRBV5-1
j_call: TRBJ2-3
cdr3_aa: ASSLSGPRTDTQY

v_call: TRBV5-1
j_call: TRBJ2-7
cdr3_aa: ASSLVQGASEQY

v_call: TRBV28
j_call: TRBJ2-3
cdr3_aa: ASSWSGEVTDTQY

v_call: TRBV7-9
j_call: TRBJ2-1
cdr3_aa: ASSLARESEQF

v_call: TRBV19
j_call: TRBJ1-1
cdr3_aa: ASSFTGRNTEAF

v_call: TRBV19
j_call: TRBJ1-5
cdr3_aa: ASSIGGRMH

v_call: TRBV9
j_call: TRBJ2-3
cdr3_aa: ASSVATTQGTSGRTDTQY

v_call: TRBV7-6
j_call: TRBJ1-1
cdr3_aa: ASSSQGMGNTEAF